This T cell receptor (beta chain) emerged from a study of neurological immune-mediated disorders. In TCRdb, the 5' RACE reads were re-called with MiXCR into one record per CDR3 protein. The sample comprises roughly 56,000 distinct CDR3 sequences, around 10% of which are singletons, and 1.5% to 2% rests with the top ten. In its sample, this clonotype was seen many times. Germline V gene sequence: CDR1 SGHTA, CDR2 FQGTGA. This CDR3 region has 13 residues. Trimming cost V 4 bases and J 8 bases; bases outside gene matches: 7. Sequenced sample: PBMCs. The chain is built from TRBV7-3 and TRBJ1-2; 7 bases are shared with TRBD1. The source of this sequence is a man aged 55-75 years in good health. CDR3 coding DNA: TGTGCCAGCAGCTCCACCGGGACAGACGGCTACACCTTC. It is translated as CASSSTGTDGYTF.